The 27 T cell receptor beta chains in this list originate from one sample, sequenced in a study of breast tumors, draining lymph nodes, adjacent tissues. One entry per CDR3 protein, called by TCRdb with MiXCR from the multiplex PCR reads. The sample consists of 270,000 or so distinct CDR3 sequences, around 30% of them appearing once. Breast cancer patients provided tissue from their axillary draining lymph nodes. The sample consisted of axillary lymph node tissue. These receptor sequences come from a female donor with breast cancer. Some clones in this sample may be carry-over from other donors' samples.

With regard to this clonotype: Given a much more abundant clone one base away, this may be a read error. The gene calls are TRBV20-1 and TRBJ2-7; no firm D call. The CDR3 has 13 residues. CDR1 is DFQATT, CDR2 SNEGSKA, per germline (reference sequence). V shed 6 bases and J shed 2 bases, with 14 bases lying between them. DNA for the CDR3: TGCAGTGCCCCAGCGTCCGACGCCTACGAGCAGTACTTC. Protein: CSAPASDAYEQYF.

CDR3 coding DNA: TGTGCCAGCAGCGAAGGTATGGGGCTCGACACTGAAGCTTTCTTT. It is translated as CASSEGMGLDTEAFF. V and J are TRBV7-2 and TRBJ1-1; possibly TRBD1 for D (5 bases). Germline values: CDR1 SGHTA, CDR2 FQGNSA. V shed 5 bases and J shed 3 bases, with 16 bases lying between them. CDR3 length equals 15 residues.

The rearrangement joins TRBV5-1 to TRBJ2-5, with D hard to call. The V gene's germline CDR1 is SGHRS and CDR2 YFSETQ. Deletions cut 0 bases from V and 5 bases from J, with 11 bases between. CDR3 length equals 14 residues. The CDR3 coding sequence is TGCGCCAGCAGCTTGGCTCAGGATGGGGAGACCCAGTACTTC. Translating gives CASSLAQDGETQYF.

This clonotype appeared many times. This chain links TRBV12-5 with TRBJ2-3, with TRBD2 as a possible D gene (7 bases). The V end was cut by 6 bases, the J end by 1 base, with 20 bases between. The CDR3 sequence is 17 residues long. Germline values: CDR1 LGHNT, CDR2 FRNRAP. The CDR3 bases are TGTGCTAGTGGCCGGTGGGGGGGGACATTGGGCACAGATACGCAGTATTTT. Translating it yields CASGRWGGTLGTDTQYF.

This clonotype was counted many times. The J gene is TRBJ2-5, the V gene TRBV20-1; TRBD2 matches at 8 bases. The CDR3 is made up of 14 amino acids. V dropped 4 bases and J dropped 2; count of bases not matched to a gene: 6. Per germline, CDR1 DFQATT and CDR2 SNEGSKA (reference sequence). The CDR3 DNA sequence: TGCAGTGCTATGGGACTAGTTCTTCAAGAGACCCAGTACTTC. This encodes CSAMGLVLQETQYF.

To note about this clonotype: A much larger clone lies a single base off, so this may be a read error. The CDR3 nucleotides are TGTGCCAGCAGTTATTCGGCGGACTGCGAGCAGTACTTC. The encoded protein is CASSYSADCEQYF. The chain joins TRBV6-5 to TRBJ2-7; D might be TRBD2 (5 bases). The CDR3 sequence is 13 residues long. Germline V lookup: CDR1 MNHEY, CDR2 SVGAGI. The ends were cut back, 3 bases at V and 6 bases at J, with 12 bases in the middle.

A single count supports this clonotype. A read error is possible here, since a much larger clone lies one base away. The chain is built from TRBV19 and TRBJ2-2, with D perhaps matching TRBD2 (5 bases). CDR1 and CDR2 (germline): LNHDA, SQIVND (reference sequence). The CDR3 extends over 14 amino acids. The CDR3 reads CASSITWNTGEPFF. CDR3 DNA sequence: TGTGCCAGTAGTATAACCTGGAACACCGGGGAGCCGTTTTTT.

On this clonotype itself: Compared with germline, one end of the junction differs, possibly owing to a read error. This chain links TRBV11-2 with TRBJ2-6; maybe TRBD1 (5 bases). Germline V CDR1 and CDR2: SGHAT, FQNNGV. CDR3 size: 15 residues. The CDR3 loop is CASSPRVSGANALTF. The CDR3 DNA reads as TGTGCCAGCAGCCCCCGGGTAAGTGGGGCCAACGCCCTGACCTTC.

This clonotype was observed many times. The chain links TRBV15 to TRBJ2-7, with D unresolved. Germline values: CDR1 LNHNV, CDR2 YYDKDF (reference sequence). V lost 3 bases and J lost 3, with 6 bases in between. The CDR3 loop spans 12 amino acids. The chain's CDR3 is CATSRGYYEQYF. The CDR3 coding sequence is TGTGCCACCAGCAGGGGATACTACGAGCAGTACTTC.

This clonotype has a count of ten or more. The DNA for the CDR3 is TGCAGTGCTAGAGGCCGGGTAGATAATTCACCCCTCCACTTT. It translates to CSARGRVDNSPLHF. V and J are TRBV20-1 and TRBJ1-6; D remains unclear. The CDR3 covers 14 residues. Germline V lookup: CDR1 DFQATT, CDR2 SNEGSKA (reference sequence). The germline V and J ends were trimmed by 1 base and 5 bases, with 9 bases remaining between them.

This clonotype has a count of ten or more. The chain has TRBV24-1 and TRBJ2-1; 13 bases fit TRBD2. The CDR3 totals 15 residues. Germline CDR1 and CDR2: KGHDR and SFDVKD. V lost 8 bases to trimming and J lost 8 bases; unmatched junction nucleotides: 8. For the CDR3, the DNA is TGTGCCACCACGCCCGGGACTAGCGGGAAACATGAGCAGTTCTTC. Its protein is CATTPGTSGKHEQFF.

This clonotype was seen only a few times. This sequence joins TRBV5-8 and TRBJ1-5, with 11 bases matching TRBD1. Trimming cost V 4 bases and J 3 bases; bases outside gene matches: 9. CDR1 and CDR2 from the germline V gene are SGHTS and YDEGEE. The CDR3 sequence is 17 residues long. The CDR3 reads CASSPDPGQGDNQPQHF. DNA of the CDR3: TGTGCCAGCAGCCCCGACCCGGGACAGGGGGACAATCAGCCCCAGCATTTT. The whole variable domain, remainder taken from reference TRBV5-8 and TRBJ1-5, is EAGVTQSPTHLIKTRGQQATLRCSPISGHTSVYWYQQALGLGLQFLLWYDEGEERNRGNFPPRFSGRQFPNYSSELNVNALELEDSALYLCASSPDPGQGDNQPQHFGDGTRLSIL.

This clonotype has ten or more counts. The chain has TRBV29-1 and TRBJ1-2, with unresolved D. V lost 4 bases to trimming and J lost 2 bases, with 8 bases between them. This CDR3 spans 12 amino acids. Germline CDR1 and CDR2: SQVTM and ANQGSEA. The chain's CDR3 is CSVGSENYGYTF. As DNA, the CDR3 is TGCAGCGTTGGGTCAGAAAACTATGGCTACACCTTC.

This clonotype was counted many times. Written as DNA, the CDR3 is TGCGCCAGCAGAGCCGGACCAACAGATACGCAGTATTTT. It is translated as CASRAGPTDTQYF. The gene calls are TRBV10-1 and TRBJ2-3, with D uncertain. Deletions cut 6 bases from V and 3 bases from J, with 10 bases between. The CDR3 has 13 amino acids. Germline V CDR1 and CDR2: WNHNN, SYGVQD (reference sequence).

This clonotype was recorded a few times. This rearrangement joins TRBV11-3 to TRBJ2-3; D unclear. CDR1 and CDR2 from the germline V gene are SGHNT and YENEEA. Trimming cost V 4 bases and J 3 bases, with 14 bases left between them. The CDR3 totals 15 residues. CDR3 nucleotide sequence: TGTGCCAGCAGCTGGGCGAGTGGACCAACAGATACGCAGTATTTT. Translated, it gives CASSWASGPTDTQYF. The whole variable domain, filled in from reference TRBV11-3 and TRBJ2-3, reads EAGVVQSPRYKIIEKKQPVAFWCNPISGHNTLYWYLQNLGQGPELLIRYENEEAVDDSQLPKDRFSAERLKGVDSTLKIQPAELGDSAVYLCASSWASGPTDTQYFGPGTRLTVL.

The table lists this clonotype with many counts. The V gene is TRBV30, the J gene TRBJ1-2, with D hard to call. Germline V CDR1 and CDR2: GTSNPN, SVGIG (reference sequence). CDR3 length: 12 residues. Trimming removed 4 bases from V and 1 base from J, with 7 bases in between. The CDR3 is CAWIGVNYGYTF. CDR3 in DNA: TGTGCCTGGATTGGGGTTAACTATGGCTACACCTTC.

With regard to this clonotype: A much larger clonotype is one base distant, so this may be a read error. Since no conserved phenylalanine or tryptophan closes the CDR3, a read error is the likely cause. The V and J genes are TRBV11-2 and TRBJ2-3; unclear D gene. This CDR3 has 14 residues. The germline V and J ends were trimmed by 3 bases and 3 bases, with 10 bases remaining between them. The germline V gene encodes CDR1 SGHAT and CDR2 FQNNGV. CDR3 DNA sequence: TGTGCCAGCAGCTTGGCTTACAGTACAGATACGCAGTATCTT. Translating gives CASSLAYSTDTQYL.

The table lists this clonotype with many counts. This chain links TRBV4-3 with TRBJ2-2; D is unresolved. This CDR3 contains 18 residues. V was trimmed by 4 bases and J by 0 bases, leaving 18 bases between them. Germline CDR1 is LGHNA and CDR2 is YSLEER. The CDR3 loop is CASSPMAARSANTGELFF. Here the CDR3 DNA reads TGCGCCAGCAGCCCGATGGCGGCGCGTTCCGCGAACACCGGGGAGCTGTTTTTT.

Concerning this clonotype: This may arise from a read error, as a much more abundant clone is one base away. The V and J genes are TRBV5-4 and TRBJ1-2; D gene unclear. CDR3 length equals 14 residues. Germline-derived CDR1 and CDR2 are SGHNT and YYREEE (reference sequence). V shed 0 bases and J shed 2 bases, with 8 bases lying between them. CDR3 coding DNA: TGTGCCAGCAGCTTGGCCAGGCCGAACTATGGCTACACCTTC. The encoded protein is CASSLARPNYGYTF. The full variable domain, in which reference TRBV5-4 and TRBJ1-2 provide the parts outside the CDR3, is ETGVTQSPTHLIKTRGQQVTLRCSSQSGHNTVSWYQQALGQGPQFIFQYYREEENGRGNFPPRFSGLQFPNYSSELNVNALELDDSALYLCASSLARPNYGYTFGSGTRLTVV.

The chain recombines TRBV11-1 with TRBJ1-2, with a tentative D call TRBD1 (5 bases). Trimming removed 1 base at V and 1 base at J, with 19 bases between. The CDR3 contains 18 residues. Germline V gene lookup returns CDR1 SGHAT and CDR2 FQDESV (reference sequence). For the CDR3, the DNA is TGTGCCAGCAGCTTAGGAGGGACTAGCGGGAGCGATAACTATGGCTACACCTTC. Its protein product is CASSLGGTSGSDNYGYTF. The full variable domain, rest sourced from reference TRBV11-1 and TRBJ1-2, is EAEVAQSPRYKITEKSQAVAFWCDPISGHATLYWYRQILGQGPELLVQFQDESVVDDSQLPKDRFSAERLKGVDSTLKIQPAELGDSAMYLCASSLGGTSGSDNYGYTFGSGTRLTVV.

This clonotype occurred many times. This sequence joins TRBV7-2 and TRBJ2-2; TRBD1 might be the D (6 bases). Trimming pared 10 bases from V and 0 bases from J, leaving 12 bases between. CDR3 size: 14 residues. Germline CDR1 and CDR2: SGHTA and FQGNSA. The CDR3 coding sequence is TGTGCCATCCGATGGACAGCGAACACCGGGGAGCTGTTTTTT. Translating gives CAIRWTANTGELFF.

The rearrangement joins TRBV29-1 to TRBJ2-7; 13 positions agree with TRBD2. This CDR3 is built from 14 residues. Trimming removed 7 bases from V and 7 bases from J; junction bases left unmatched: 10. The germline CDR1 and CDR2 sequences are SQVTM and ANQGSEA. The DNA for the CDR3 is TGCAGCGCCCTCGGACTAGCGGGAGCGCGTGAGCAGTACTTC. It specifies CSALGLAGAREQYF.

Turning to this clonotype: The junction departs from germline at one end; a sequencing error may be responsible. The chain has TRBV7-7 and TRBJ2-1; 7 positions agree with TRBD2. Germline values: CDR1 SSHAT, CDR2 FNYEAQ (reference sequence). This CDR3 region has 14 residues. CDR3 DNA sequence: TGTGCTAGCAGCCCCTCCGGGACTAAGTTTGAGCAGTTCTTC. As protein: CASSPSGTKFEQFF.

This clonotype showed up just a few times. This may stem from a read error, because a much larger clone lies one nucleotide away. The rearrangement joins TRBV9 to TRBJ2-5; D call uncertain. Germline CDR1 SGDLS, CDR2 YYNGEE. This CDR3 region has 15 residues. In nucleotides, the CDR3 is TGTGCCAGCAGCGTAGACACCGGGCCTCAAGAGACCCCGTACTTC. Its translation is CASSVDTGPQETPYF.

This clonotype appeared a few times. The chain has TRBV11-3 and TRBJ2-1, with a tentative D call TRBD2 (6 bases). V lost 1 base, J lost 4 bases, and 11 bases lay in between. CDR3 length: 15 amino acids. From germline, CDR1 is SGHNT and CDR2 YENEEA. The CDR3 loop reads CASSLGASDYNEQFF. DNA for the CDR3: TGTGCCAGCAGCTTAGGGGCTAGCGATTACAATGAGCAGTTCTTC.

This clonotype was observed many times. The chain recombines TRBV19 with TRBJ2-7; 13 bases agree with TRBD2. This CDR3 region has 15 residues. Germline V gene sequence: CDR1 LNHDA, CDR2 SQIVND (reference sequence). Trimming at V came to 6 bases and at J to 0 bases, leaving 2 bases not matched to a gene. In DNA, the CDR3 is TGTGCCAGTAGGCGGACTAGCGGGAGCTCCTACGAGCAGTACTTC. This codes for CASRRTSGSSYEQYF. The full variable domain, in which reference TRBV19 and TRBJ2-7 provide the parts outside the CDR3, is DGGITQSPKYLFRKEGQNVTLSCEQNLNHDAMYWYRQDPGQGLRLIYYSQIVNDFQKGDIAEGYSVSREKKESFPLTVTSAQKNPTAFYLCASRRTSGSSYEQYFGPGTRLTVT.

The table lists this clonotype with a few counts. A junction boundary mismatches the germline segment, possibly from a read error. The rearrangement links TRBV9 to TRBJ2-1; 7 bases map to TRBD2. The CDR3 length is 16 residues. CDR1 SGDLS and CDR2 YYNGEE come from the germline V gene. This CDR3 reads CASSVGSSGSYNAQFF. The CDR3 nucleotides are TGTGCCAGCAGCGTAGGGTCTAGCGGCTCCTACAATGCGCAGTTCTTC.